This is a list of T cell receptor beta chains from one sample in a study of T cell responses to AZD1222 COVID-19 vaccine. TCRdb's copy holds only in-frame clones and misses some; the assay was immunoSEQ multiplex PCR. There are 100,000 or so clones in the sample; around 90% occur only once, and over 15% lies in the top ten. Sequenced material: peripheral blood, taken on day 0 of AZD1222 vaccination. These receptor sequences come from an adult in good health. Both conserved end residues are part of each CDR3. D genes are given only for firm matches. Clone sizes are given selectively: once, few, many, or a class where the clone is expanded.

size	V	D	J	DNA	CDR3
.	TRBV6-6	.	TRBJ1-2	TGTGCCAGCAGTTACTCAGGTGGAGGCGTGGGCTACACCTTC	CASSYSGGGVGYTF
.	TRBV5-1	.	TRBJ1-1	TGCGCCAGCAGCTTCCCGGGACGCCTGACCCCGAACACTGAAGCTTTCTTT	CASSFPGRLTPNTEAFF
.	TRBV5-4	.	TRBJ1-4	TGTGCCAGCAGCTTGGCCCAAGGAGAGGTTCTGTTTTTT	CASSLAQGEVLFF
.	TRBV6-2/TRBV6-3	.	TRBJ2-5	TGTGCCAGCAGTTACCAAGAGACCCAGTACTTC	CASSYQETQYF
.	TRBV28	TRBD1	TRBJ1-4	TGTGCCAGCATCAGGGGGTCAGGTCCTAATGAAAAACTGTTTTTT	CASIRGSGPNEKLFF
.	TRBV19	.	TRBJ1-2	TGTGCCAGTAGCCATCCGTTCGGGGGCGATGGCTACACCTTC	CASSHPFGGDGYTF
.	TRBV19	.	TRBJ2-7	TGTGCCAGTAGTGTCACTACGCACTCCTACGAGCAGTACTTC	CASSVTTHSYEQYF
.	TRBV18	.	TRBJ2-3	TGTGCCAGCTCACCACCCCAGGCAGATACGCAGTATTTT	CASSPPQADTQYF
.	TRBV7-9	TRBD1	TRBJ2-2	TGTGCCAGCAGCCCGGGACAGGGGTATGGCGGGGAGCTGTTTTTT	CASSPGQGYGGELFF
.	TRBV6-1	TRBD1	TRBJ1-2	TGTGCCAGCAGTGAATTGGACAGGGGAGTCGGCTACACCTTC	CASSELDRGVGYTF
.	TRBV15	TRBD2	TRBJ2-1	TGTGCCACCAGCAGAGATTTGGGGGGGGACCTCAATGAGCAGTTCTTC	CATSRDLGGDLNEQFF
.	TRBV12-3/TRBV12-4	.	TRBJ2-1	TGTGCCAGCAATCGGGACTTCGTGGATGAGCAGTTCTTC	CASNRDFVDEQFF
.	TRBV10-3	.	TRBJ2-3	TGTGCCATCAGTCCGAGGGGAGCGGACACAGATACGCAGTATTTT	CAISPRGADTDTQYF
few	TRBV7-6	.	TRBJ1-3	TGTGCCAGCAGCGGGGGGGGATCAACCATATATTTT	CASSGGGSTIYF
.	TRBV6-5	.	TRBJ2-5	TGTGCCAGCAGTTACGAGGGCAGTCTCCAAGAGACCCAGTACTTC	CASSYEGSLQETQYF
.	TRBV5-1	TRBD2	TRBJ2-1	TGCGCCAGCAGCTTAAGGACTAGCGGTAGGTTTGAGCAGTTCTTC	CASSLRTSGRFEQFF
.	TRBV18	.	TRBJ2-3	TGTGCCAGCTCCCTCAGGACAGACACAGATACGCAGTATTTT	CASSLRTDTDTQYF
.	TRBV5-5	.	TRBJ2-7	TGTGCCAGCAGCCCGGGCCCGGGTATCAACTACGAGCAGTACTTC	CASSPGPGINYEQYF
.	TRBV3-1/TRBV3-2	TRBD2	TRBJ2-7	TGTGCCAGCAGCCCGAATTGGGGGGGTCCTCACGAGCAGTACTTC	CASSPNWGGPHEQYF
.	TRBV7-2	.	TRBJ1-6	TGTGCCAGCATTCGGGGTGGGGTTAATTCACCCCTCCACTTT	CASIRGGVNSPLHF
.	TRBV7-2	TRBD1	TRBJ1-5	TGTGCCAGCAGCTCTCACACAGGGGGCTATAGCAATCAGCCCCAGCATTTT	CASSSHTGGYSNQPQHF
.	TRBV10-3	.	TRBJ1-5	TGTGCCATCAGTGAGTCAGGGGCGGGAAGGAGTTCCAATCAGCCCCAGCATTTT	CAISESGAGRSSNQPQHF
.	TRBV12-3/TRBV12-4	.	TRBJ1-2	TGTGCCAGCAGTCCGGGACCCTATGGCTACACCTTC	CASSPGPYGYTF
once	TRBV7-9	.	TRBJ2-3	TGTGCCAGCAGCGCCAGGCGAGCTAGCACAGATACGCAGTATTTT	CASSARRASTDTQYF
.	TRBV11-2	.	TRBJ1-1	TGTGCCAGCAGTCCACGGACAAGAGGCACTGAAGCTTTCTTT	CASSPRTRGTEAFF
.	TRBV30	.	TRBJ1-2	.	CAWSVAPGTGLF
.	TRBV3-1/TRBV3-2	.	TRBJ1-6	TGTGCCAGCAGCCAAACTGGGATCGATTCACCCCTCCACTTT	CASSQTGIDSPLHF
once	TRBV29-1	.	TRBJ1-2	TGCAGCGTTGGAGGGACTCTTGTCCGGCGCTACACCTTC	CSVGGTLVRRYTF
.	TRBV6-6	.	TRBJ2-7	TGTGCCAGCACTCACGACCCCTGGACAGCAAATTACGAGCAGTACTTC	CASTHDPWTANYEQYF
.	TRBV5-1	.	TRBJ2-5	TGCGCCAGCAGCCAATTGAACAGGGCTTACCAAGAGACCCAGTACTTC	CASSQLNRAYQETQYF
.	TRBV6-5	.	TRBJ1-5	TGTGCCACCACGGAGAGAGAGAATCAGCCCCAGCATTTT	CATTERENQPQHF
.	TRBV7-3	TRBD1	TRBJ1-3	TGTGCCAGCAGCCCCCAGGGGGCTGGAGGAAACACCATATATTTT	CASSPQGAGGNTIYF
.	TRBV27	TRBD2	TRBJ2-7	TGTGCCAGCAGTTTAGGGTTCGGGGGGGAAGCGGGCGAGCAGTACTTC	CASSLGFGGEAGEQYF
.	TRBV6-5	TRBD1	TRBJ1-4	TGTGCCAGCAGTTACTCGCGACAGGGAGCGGCAAAACTGTTTTTT	CASSYSRQGAAKLFF
.	TRBV6-5	TRBD1	TRBJ2-7	TGTGCCAGCAGTTCCGGGACAGGGTATTACGAGCAGTACTTC	CASSSGTGYYEQYF
.	TRBV6-9	TRBD1	TRBJ1-5	TGTGCCAGCATCTTTATGGTAACAGGGGGCTCAAAGGGGAATCAGCCCCAGCATTTT	CASIFMVTGGSKGNQPQHF
.	TRBV10-3	.	TRBJ1-3	TGTGCCATCAGTGATACCCGGGCCAGCTCTGGAAACACCATATATTTT	CAISDTRASSGNTIYF
.	TRBV4-2	.	TRBJ1-1	TGTGCCAGCAGCCCGGACTCCTGGGTAACTGAAGCTTTCTTT	CASSPDSWVTEAFF
.	TRBV30	.	TRBJ2-3	TGTGCCTGGAGTGTACTGGGCGCAGATACGCAGTATTTT	CAWSVLGADTQYF
.	TRBV19	.	TRBJ2-1	TGTGCCAGTAGTCTGAACCTTTGGGCTAGAAGACTCGATGAGCAGTTCTTC	CASSLNLWARRLDEQFF
.	TRBV11-2	.	TRBJ2-7	TGTGCCAGCAGCTTAGATCGCGGGTTTGGCCACGAGCAGTACTTC	CASSLDRGFGHEQYF
.	TRBV29-1	TRBD2	TRBJ2-2	TGCAGCGCCTGGGGACTAGCGGGACACACCGGGGAGCTGTTTTTT	CSAWGLAGHTGELFF
.	TRBV18	.	TRBJ2-7	TGTGCCAGCTCACCCGGGACCACAGAGTCCTACGAGCAGTACTTC	CASSPGTTESYEQYF
.	TRBV6-5	.	TRBJ1-1	TGTGCCAGCAGTTACCAAGGGGGGAACACTGAAGCTTTCTTT	CASSYQGGNTEAFF
once	TRBV5-4	.	TRBJ2-1	TGTGCCAGCAGCGGGGCAGGGAGCTCCTACAATGAGCAGTTCTTC	CASSGAGSSYNEQFF
.	TRBV18	.	TRBJ2-2	TGTGCCAGCTCACCGTCTCGGAACACCGGGGAGCTGTTTTTT	CASSPSRNTGELFF
.	TRBV30	.	TRBJ1-3	TGTGCCTGGAGTTCGACGGCCACCATATATTTT	CAWSSTATIYF
.	TRBV5-1	TRBD1	TRBJ1-1	TGCGCCAGCAGCCAGGGGACAGCGGGGACTGAAGCTTTCTTT	CASSQGTAGTEAFF
.	TRBV30	.	TRBJ1-4	TGTGCCTGGAGTGTAGGGGGGAATAATGAAAAACTGTTTTTT	CAWSVGGNNEKLFF
.	TRBV18	.	TRBJ2-7	TGTGCCAGCTCACCGCCTGGATATAGCCTGAACGAGCAGTACTTC	CASSPPGYSLNEQYF
.	TRBV7-3	TRBD2	TRBJ2-5	TGTGCCAGCAGCCGAGCGGGGGAGTATAAGACCCAGTACTTC	CASSRAGEYKTQYF
.	TRBV19	TRBD1	TRBJ2-3	TGTGCCAGTAGTCAAACCGGGACAGGGGGCGGAGATACGCAGTATTTT	CASSQTGTGGGDTQYF
.	TRBV28	.	TRBJ1-1	TGTGCCACTATACCCCATTTGAACACTGAAGCTTTCTTT	CATIPHLNTEAFF